These T cell receptor beta chains were read from a single sample in a study of response to subunit inactivated influenza vaccine. From the RT-PCR reads, TCRdb called clonotypes with MiXCR, one entry per CDR3 protein. Among about 520,000 distinct CDR3 sequences, approximately 7.3% were seen once, and the ten largest hold roughly 13%. Sequences were derived from PBMCs from blood, sampled roughly 24 months after vaccination. The receptors derive from a man aged 50 to 69 who received an inactivated influenza vaccine. CDR3s include the opening cysteine and the closing phenylalanine or tryptophan. Each record gives: J gene, V gene, D gene, clone size, CDR3 DNA, CDR3 protein. The D gene is left open where the match is weak. For some rows the clone size is stated as once, few or many, or as a class when expanded; others skip it.

J gene: TRBJ2-3; V gene: TRBV6-5; D gene: TRBD2; clone size: many; CDR3 DNA: TGTGCCAGCAGTTACTCCGGGGTAGCGGGCGGCACACACACAGATACGCAGTATTTT; CDR3 protein: CASSYSGVAGGTHTDTQYF
J gene: TRBJ2-3; V gene: TRBV10-3; D gene: TRBD2; clone size: many; CDR3 DNA: TGTGCCATCAGTGGGCTAGCGGGCACAGATACGCAGTATTTT; CDR3 protein: CAISGLAGTDTQYF
J gene: TRBJ2-5; V gene: TRBV2; D gene: .; clone size: few; CDR3 DNA: TGTGCCAGCAGGCTTGCAGGGGAGACCCAGTACTTC; CDR3 protein: CASRLAGETQYF
J gene: TRBJ1-1; V gene: TRBV7-9; D gene: TRBD1; clone size: .; CDR3 DNA: TGTGCCAGCAGCTTAGCGGACAGGGATATGGAGGCTGAAGCTTTCTTT; CDR3 protein: CASSLADRDMEAEAFF
J gene: TRBJ2-3; V gene: TRBV7-9; D gene: .; clone size: few; CDR3 DNA: TGTGCCAGCAGCTTAGGGGGGATCGTGGGGGCAGATACGCAGTATTTT; CDR3 protein: CASSLGGIVGADTQYF
J gene: TRBJ1-1; V gene: TRBV27; D gene: .; clone size: few; CDR3 DNA: TGTGCCAGCAGTTTCGCGGGAGACACTGAAGCTTTCTTT; CDR3 protein: CASSFAGDTEAFF
J gene: TRBJ2-1; V gene: TRBV20-1; D gene: TRBD1; clone size: .; CDR3 DNA: TGCAGTGCTAGTCGGACAGGGGGCATGAATGAGCAGTTCTTC; CDR3 protein: CSASRTGGMNEQFF
J gene: TRBJ2-3; V gene: TRBV7-2; D gene: TRBD2; clone size: few; CDR3 DNA: TGTGCCAGCAGCTTAGCCCCAGAGGGGCGGGGGGGACCAGATACGCAGTATTTT; CDR3 protein: CASSLAPEGRGGPDTQYF
J gene: TRBJ2-1; V gene: TRBV7-9; D gene: .; clone size: few; CDR3 DNA: TGTGCCAGCAGCTTATTAACCGGGGTAGCATACAATGAGCAGTTCTTC; CDR3 protein: CASSLLTGVAYNEQFF
J gene: TRBJ2-2; V gene: TRBV5-1; D gene: TRBD1; clone size: .; CDR3 DNA: TGCGCCAGCAGCTGGACAGGGGGCACGAACACCGGGGAGCTGTTTTTT; CDR3 protein: CASSWTGGTNTGELFF
J gene: TRBJ2-3; V gene: TRBV5-5; D gene: TRBD1; clone size: few; CDR3 DNA: TGTGCCAGCAGCCTCCTGACAGGGGGCAGAACAGATACGCAGTATTTT; CDR3 protein: CASSLLTGGRTDTQYF
J gene: TRBJ2-3; V gene: TRBV20-1; D gene: TRBD2; clone size: many; CDR3 DNA: TGCAGTGCTAGAGCGGTAGCGGGAGCCCCAGATACGCAGTATTTT; CDR3 protein: CSARAVAGAPDTQYF
J gene: TRBJ1-4; V gene: TRBV20-1; D gene: TRBD1; clone size: .; CDR3 DNA: TGCAGTGCTCGTGAGGGGGCGATGGATGAAAAACTGTTTTTT; CDR3 protein: CSAREGAMDEKLFF
J gene: TRBJ1-1; V gene: TRBV6-5; D gene: .; clone size: few; CDR3 DNA: TGTGCCAGCAGTTACTCGAGGGCCACTGAAGCTTTCTTT; CDR3 protein: CASSYSRATEAFF
J gene: TRBJ2-2; V gene: TRBV2; D gene: .; clone size: few; CDR3 DNA: TGTGCCAGCAGTGAATTATTGGTGGCCGGGGAGCTGTTTTTT; CDR3 protein: CASSELLVAGELFF
J gene: TRBJ1-5; V gene: TRBV6-5; D gene: TRBD1; clone size: few; CDR3 DNA: TGTGCCAGCAGTTACTCGAAGGGGGCGGGCAATCAGCCCCAGCATTTT; CDR3 protein: CASSYSKGAGNQPQHF
J gene: TRBJ2-1; V gene: TRBV12-3/TRBV12-4; D gene: TRBD2; clone size: many; CDR3 DNA: TGTGCCAGCAGTCTGATAGCGGGAACCCTGGAGGAGCAGTTCTTC; CDR3 protein: CASSLIAGTLEEQFF
J gene: TRBJ2-3; V gene: TRBV5-6; D gene: TRBD2; clone size: few; CDR3 DNA: TGTGCCAGCAGCAAGGGACTAGCCATGGTTACAGATACGCAGTATTTT; CDR3 protein: CASSKGLAMVTDTQYF
J gene: TRBJ1-4; V gene: TRBV7-9; D gene: TRBD1; clone size: .; CDR3 DNA: TGTGCCAGCAGCCCGGGACAGGCAACTAATGAAAAACTGTTTTTT; CDR3 protein: CASSPGQATNEKLFF
J gene: TRBJ2-5; V gene: TRBV9; D gene: .; clone size: few; CDR3 DNA: TGTGCCAGCAGCGTTTCAGGTGGCGGGGAAGAGACCCAGTACTTC; CDR3 protein: CASSVSGGGEETQYF
J gene: TRBJ2-1; V gene: TRBV20-1; D gene: TRBD2; clone size: many; CDR3 DNA: TGCAGTGCTAGAGATCTGAGGACTAGCGGTTACAATGAGCAGTTCTTC; CDR3 protein: CSARDLRTSGYNEQFF
J gene: TRBJ2-7; V gene: TRBV7-2; D gene: TRBD2; clone size: many; CDR3 DNA: TGTGCCAGCAGCCCGGTAGGACTAGGGAGAGTCTCCTACGAGCAGTACTTC; CDR3 protein: CASSPVGLGRVSYEQYF
J gene: TRBJ2-7; V gene: TRBV20-1; D gene: .; clone size: many; CDR3 DNA: TGCAGTGCTGCTATGACAGGCTACGAGCAGTACTTC; CDR3 protein: CSAAMTGYEQYF
J gene: TRBJ2-6; V gene: TRBV11-2; D gene: TRBD1; clone size: few; CDR3 DNA: TGTGCCAGCAGGCGCTTTTGGGACAGAAAAATTTTCTCTGGGGCCAACGTCCTGACTTTC; CDR3 protein: CASRRFWDRKIFSGANVLTF
J gene: TRBJ2-7; V gene: TRBV29-1; D gene: TRBD2; clone size: few; CDR3 DNA: TGCAGCGTTGAAGATTGGGGGGAGGGCCGTTACGAGCAGTACTTC; CDR3 protein: CSVEDWGEGRYEQYF
J gene: TRBJ1-5; V gene: TRBV5-5; D gene: .; clone size: many; CDR3 DNA: TGTGCCAGCAGCCCTCTTGGGGGGGACTCCAGCAATCAGCCCCAGCATTTT; CDR3 protein: CASSPLGGDSSNQPQHF
J gene: TRBJ1-2; V gene: TRBV2; D gene: .; clone size: .; CDR3 DNA: TGTGCCAGCAGTGAAGCCGGGAGGGACTCTCCAGGCACCTATGGCTACACCTTC; CDR3 protein: CASSEAGRDSPGTYGYTF